These T cell receptor beta chains were read from a single sample in a study of cytomegalovirus exposure and HLA in healthy donors. The protocol was immunoSEQ multiplex PCR, while the TCRdb copy is restricted to in-frame clones and leaves out a portion. The table has 50,000 to 65,000 clones, 90% to 96% seen once. Input material: PBMCs. The origin of the receptors is a woman younger than 30 in good health and CMV-seronegative. The CDR3 runs from the conserved cysteine through the conserved F or W. A D gene is named only where the DNA matches it firmly. Expanded clones are given a class, and other clones once, few, many or no size at all.

TRBV27,TRBJ2-7,once,TRBD1,CASSPSTGATSYEQYF,TGTGCCAGCAGTCCCTCGACAGGGGCAACCTCCTACGAGCAGTACTTC
TRBV4-1,TRBJ1-2,NA,NA,CASSQDGGEVYGYTF,TGCGCCAGCAGCCAAGATGGGGGGGAGGTCTATGGCTACACCTTC
TRBV6-5,TRBJ1-2,NA,TRBD1,CASSYSTGDGYTF,TGTGCCAGCAGTTACTCGACAGGGGATGGCTACACCTTC
TRBV11-2,TRBJ2-7,NA,TRBD2,CASSLAGGEQYF,TGTGCCAGCAGCTTAGCGGGGGGGGAGCAGTACTTC
TRBV6-5,TRBJ1-3,NA,NA,CASSYGGSRRGNTIYF,TGTGCCAGCAGTTACGGGGGGAGTAGGAGAGGAAACACCATATATTTT
TRBV5-8,TRBJ2-5,NA,NA,CASSLGYQTGTQYF,TGTGCCAGCAGCTTGGGGTACCAGACAGGGACCCAGTACTTC
TRBV9,TRBJ2-1,NA,NA,CASSGGPGDEQFF,TGTGCCAGCAGCGGAGGGCCAGGGGATGAGCAGTTCTTC
TRBV28,TRBJ2-4,NA,NA,CASSLWSEGVAKNIQYF,TGTGCCAGCAGTTTATGGTCTGAAGGGGTGGCCAAAAACATTCAGTACTTC
TRBV4-1,TRBJ1-1,NA,TRBD1,CASRPTGGQASNTEAFF,TGCGCCAGCAGACCGACAGGGGGCCAAGCCTCAAACACTGAAGCTTTCTTT
TRBV6-5,TRBJ2-1,NA,TRBD2,CASSTSGGTYEQFF,TGTGCCAGCAGTACTAGCGGGGGGACATATGAGCAGTTCTTC
TRBV5-5,TRBJ2-2,NA,TRBD2,CAGSGATGELFF,TGTGCCGGAAGCGGGGCCACCGGGGAGCTGTTTTTT
TRBV6-4,TRBJ2-3,NA,NA,CASSPVGGPDTQYF,TGTGCCAGCAGCCCCGTCGGGGGGCCAGATACGCAGTATTTT
TRBV28,TRBJ2-4,NA,TRBD2,CASSPKVGGELAKNIQYF,TGTGCCAGCAGCCCCAAGGTGGGGGGGGAACTAGCCAAAAACATTCAGTACTTC
TRBV5-1,TRBJ2-5,NA,TRBD2,CASSLARGGVQETQYF,TGCGCCAGCAGCTTGGCACGGGGGGGGGTACAAGAGACCCAGTACTTC
TRBV28,TRBJ2-6,NA,TRBD2,CASSSPREGDYSGANVLTF,TGTGCCAGCAGTTCCCCCCGGGAGGGGGATTACTCTGGGGCCAACGTCCTGACTTTC
TRBV9,TRBJ2-1,NA,NA,CASSSFGNEQFF,TGTGCCAGCAGCTCGTTCGGGAATGAGCAGTTCTTC
TRBV5-1,TRBJ2-3,NA,NA,CASSPGGTDTQYF,TGCGCCAGCAGCCCTGGAGGAACAGATACGCAGTATTTT
TRBV5-1,TRBJ2-6,NA,TRBD1,CASSLTGGTGANVLTF,TGCGCCAGCAGCCTCACAGGGGGCACTGGGGCCAACGTCCTGACTTTC
TRBV2,TRBJ2-1,NA,TRBD2,CAPGGGSYNEQFF,TGTGCCCCCGGGGGGGGGTCCTACAATGAGCAGTTCTTC
TRBV28,TRBJ2-7,NA,TRBD1,CASRLGTGRAYEQYF,TGTGCCAGCAGGCTCGGGACAGGTCGGGCCTACGAGCAGTACTTC
TRBV6-4,TRBJ2-1,NA,TRBD1,CASSEAGTGGNEQFF,TGTGCCAGCAGCGAGGCCGGGACAGGGGGCAATGAGCAGTTCTTC
TRBV13,TRBJ1-3,NA,NA,CASSLGPGTGGNTIYF,TGTGCCAGCAGCTTAGGGCCGGGTACTGGTGGAAACACCATATATTTT
TRBV13,TRBJ2-3,NA,TRBD1,CASSLNQGAYVGTDTQYF,TGTGCCAGCAGCTTAAACCAGGGGGCGTATGTGGGCACAGATACGCAGTATTTT
TRBV9,TRBJ2-2,NA,TRBD2,CATAPGLAGAGELFF,TGTGCCACCGCCCCGGGACTAGCGGGAGCCGGGGAGCTGTTTTTT